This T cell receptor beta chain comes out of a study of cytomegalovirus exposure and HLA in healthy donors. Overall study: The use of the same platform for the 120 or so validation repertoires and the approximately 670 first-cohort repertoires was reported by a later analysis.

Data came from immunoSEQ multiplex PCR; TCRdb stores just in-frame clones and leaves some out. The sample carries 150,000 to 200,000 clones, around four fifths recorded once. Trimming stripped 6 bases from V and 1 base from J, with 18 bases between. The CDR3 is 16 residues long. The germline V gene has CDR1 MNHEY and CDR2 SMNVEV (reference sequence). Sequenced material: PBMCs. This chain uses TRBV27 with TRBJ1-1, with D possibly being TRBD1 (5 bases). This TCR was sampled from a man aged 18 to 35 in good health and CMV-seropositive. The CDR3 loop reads CASSRSGHYSNTEAFF. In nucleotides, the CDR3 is TGTGCCAGCAGCCGCTCTGGACATTACTCGAACACTGAAGCTTTCTTT.